The present T cell receptor (beta chain) was sequenced within a study of T cells in Graves' hyperthyroidism and ophthalmopathy. As for this clonotype: Its antigen is not identified.

The CDR3 covers 14 residues. V was pared by 0 bases and J by 8 bases, with 11 bases between. Per germline, CDR1 MNHNY and CDR2 SVGAGI (reference sequence). Study observations and caveats: Ophthalmopathy got predicted by the model a median about six months before its onset.

Disease lasting under 3 months, a NOSPECS grade of at least 4, and a Clinical Activity Score of at least 3 were features of the ophthalmopathy patients. Amplification of TCR beta CDR3 regions was performed using RNA transcripts as template. When the TCR CDR3 underwent first-round RT-PCR, the HTBI primer set was used. TCRdb reprocessed the multiplex PCR reads via MiXCR and lists one record per CDR3 protein. The sample has around 300,000 distinct CDR3 sequences; roughly a fifth are singletons. The sample taken for sequencing was blood. The TCR sequence derives from a man aged 45 to 65 with Graves' ophthalmopathy. The gene calls are TRBV6-6 and TRBJ1-5; D might be TRBD1 (5 bases). The CDR3 bases are TGTGCCAGCAGTTACTCTGGAAGGGGTAAGCCCCAGCATTTT. Its translation: CASSYSGRGKPQHF.